The 27 T cell receptor beta chains in this list originate from one sample, sequenced in a study of blood T cell repertoires in COVID-19. Clones were read by immunoSEQ multiplex PCR, and TCRdb kept only the in-frame ones, dropping some. Here the sample spans 56,000 or so clones, roughly 89% being singletons. Material for sequencing was peripheral blood. The receptor source for this set is a woman aged 60-70 years with COVID-19, enrolled during active disease.

This clone was recorded a few times. V and J are TRBV7-8 and TRBJ1-5; D might be TRBD1 (5 bases). Trimming removed 1 base at V and 7 bases at J, with 14 bases between. Germline V gene sequence: CDR1 SGHVS, CDR2 FQNEAQ. The CDR3 has 15 residues. The chain's CDR3 is CASSLGGQGYQPQHF. The CDR3 DNA reads as TGTGCCAGCAGCTTAGGGGGCCAGGGCTACCAGCCCCAGCATTTT.

The chain carries TRBV4-3 and TRBJ2-2; D gene uncertain. In germline, CDR1 is LGHNA, CDR2 YSLEER. Trimming pared 0 bases from V and 4 bases from J, leaving 3 bases between. This CDR3 has 13 residues. CDR3 nucleotides: TGCGCCAGCAGCCAAGACGGCACCGGGGAGCTGTTTTTT. This sequence encodes CASSQDGTGELFF.

This clone was counted a few times. V and J are TRBV6-5 and TRBJ2-3, with unresolved D. Germline lookup yields CDR1 MNHEY and CDR2 SVGAGI. CDR3 length equals 14 residues. V shed 6 bases and J shed 6 bases, with 16 bases lying between them. CDR3 in DNA: TGTGCCAGCAGAAGACCCGGCGGTGGTGATACGCAGTATTTT. Its translation: CASRRPGGGDTQYF.

This chain links TRBV7-2 with TRBJ1-2, with TRBD1 matching 7 bases. The germline V gene has CDR1 SGHTA and CDR2 FQGNSA. The CDR3 extends over 15 amino acids. V lost 4 bases, J lost 4 bases, and 9 bases stayed unmatched. CDR3 DNA sequence: TGTGCCAGCAGCTCCCGGAACAGGGGAGCCTATGGCTACACCTTC. This sequence encodes CASSSRNRGAYGYTF.

This chain joins TRBV9 and TRBJ2-5; TRBD1 might be the D (5 bases). The V and J ends lost 4 bases and 2 bases respectively, with 15 bases between them. Germline CDR1 SGDLS, CDR2 YYNGEE. The CDR3 contains 15 residues. CDR3 loop: CASSLQGAEQETQYF. The CDR3 DNA sequence: TGTGCCAGCAGCCTTCAAGGGGCCGAACAAGAGACCCAGTACTTC. The whole variable domain, filled in from reference TRBV9 and TRBJ2-5, reads DSGVTQTPKHLITATGQRVTLRCSPRSGDLSVYWYQQSLDQGLQFLIQYYNGEERAKGNILERFSAQQFPDLHSELNLSSLELGDSALYFCASSLQGAEQETQYFGPGTRLLVL.

The V gene is TRBV10-1, the J gene TRBJ2-7, with TRBD1 matching over 8 bases. The CDR3 totals 15 residues. CDR1 is WNHNN, CDR2 SYGVQD, per germline (reference sequence). V dropped 2 bases and J dropped 3; count of bases not matched to a gene: 6. CDR3 loop: CASSEGQGPLYEQYF. In DNA, the CDR3 is TGCGCCAGCAGTGAGGGACAGGGCCCCCTCTACGAGCAGTACTTC.

The chain joins TRBV12-5 to TRBJ1-1, with a possible D match to TRBD1 (5 bases). The length of the CDR3 is 13 residues. CDR1 LGHNT and CDR2 FRNRAP come from the germline V gene. V lost 2 bases and J 5 bases, leaving 9 bases between the germline ends. The CDR3 sequence is CASGLYRSTEAFF. CDR3 DNA sequence: TGTGCTAGTGGTTTGTACAGGTCGACTGAAGCTTTCTTT.

V is TRBV7-2 and J is TRBJ2-1; 11 positions agree with TRBD2. Germline lookup yields CDR1 SGHTA and CDR2 FQGNSA. V was pared by 3 bases and J by 8 bases, with 6 bases of the junction left unmatched. The CDR3 sequence is 15 residues long. CDR3 DNA: TGTGCCAGCAGCTTTACTAGCGGGGGTTCTCATGAGCAGTTCTTC. Translating gives CASSFTSGGSHEQFF.

The rearrangement uses TRBV6-5 and TRBJ2-2; D perhaps matches TRBD1 (6 bases). Germline V lookup: CDR1 MNHEY, CDR2 SVGAGI. V lost 4 bases to trimming and J lost 2 bases, with 11 bases between them. The CDR3 is 15 residues long. CDR3 in DNA: TGTGCCAGCAGTTCCCGGACAGCCAACACCGGGGAGCTGTTTTTT. Its translation: CASSSRTANTGELFF.

This chain connects TRBV5-3 to TRBJ2-3, with TRBD1 matching 11 bases. TRBV5-3 carries the ORF label, with uncertain function. V gave up 2 bases and J gave up 6 bases; unmatched junction bases: 14. This CDR3 has 18 amino acids. The CDR3 spells CARSFFNPVGQGGDTQYF. The DNA for the CDR3 is TGTGCCAGAAGCTTCTTCAACCCGGTGGGACAGGGGGGGGATACGCAGTATTTT.

This chain connects TRBV6-1 to TRBJ1-5; D is ambiguous. Germline-derived CDR1 and CDR2 are MNHNS and SASEGT. CDR3 length: 15 amino acids. With 3 bases removed from V and 1 base from J, the gap between germline ends came to 10 bases. CDR3 residues: CASSDGRWSNQPQHF. The DNA of the CDR3 is TGTGCCAGCAGTGACGGCAGGTGGAGCAATCAGCCCCAGCATTTT.

The chain is built from TRBV7-9 and TRBJ2-7; perhaps TRBD1 as D (5 bases). Germline CDR1 SEHNR, CDR2 FQNEAQ (reference sequence). V lost 5 bases and J 1 base, leaving 6 bases between the germline ends. This CDR3 is 12 amino acids long. CDR3 in DNA: TGTGCCAGCAGCGCAGGGTCCTACGAGCAGTACTTC. Its translation is CASSAGSYEQYF.

The J gene is TRBJ1-6, the V gene TRBV5-4; D call uncertain. CDR1 SGHNT and CDR2 YYREEE come from the germline V gene (reference sequence). Between the trimmed V and J ends, which lost 2 bases and 7 bases, there was a span of 7 bases. This CDR3 spans 13 amino acids. For the CDR3, the DNA is TGTGCCAGCAGCTTAGGCGGGAATTCACCCCTCCACTTT. Its translation: CASSLGGNSPLHF.

The rearrangement links TRBV5-1 to TRBJ2-7; 10 nucleotides align to TRBD2. Per the germline V gene, CDR1 is SGHRS and CDR2 is YFSETQ. The ends lost 4 bases at V and 2 bases at J; junction bases unmatched: 9. The CDR3 is made up of 16 amino acids. DNA of the CDR3: TGCGCCAGCAGCCCCGCCGGGACTAGCGCTACCTACGAGCAGTACTTC. Amino acid sequence: CASSPAGTSATYEQYF. Drawing the rest from reference TRBV5-1 and TRBJ2-7, the complete variable domain is KAGVTQTPRYLIKTRGQQVTLSCSPISGHRSVSWYQQTPGQGLQFLFEYFSETQRNKGNFPGRFSGRQFSNSRSEMNVSTLELGDSALYLCASSPAGTSATYEQYFGPGTRLTVT.

J is TRBJ2-2 and V is TRBV28, with TRBD1 as a possible D gene (5 bases). Germline V CDR1 and CDR2: MDHEN, SYDVKM. This CDR3 is built from 18 residues. V lost 6 bases, J lost 1 base, and 21 bases lay in between. CDR3 in amino acids: CASSFGWWGPKNTGELFF. CDR3 nucleotides: TGTGCCAGCAGCTTCGGGTGGTGGGGCCCCAAGAACACCGGGGAGCTGTTTTTT.

The chain is built from TRBV7-9 and TRBJ2-3; possible D gene TRBD2, 5 bases. V dropped 5 bases and J dropped 2 bases, with 11 bases sitting between them. From germline, CDR1 is SEHNR and CDR2 FQNEAQ (reference sequence). The CDR3 sequence is 14 residues long. The chain's CDR3 is CASSPGLVTDTQYF. The CDR3 nucleotides read TGTGCCAGCAGCCCAGGACTTGTCACAGATACGCAGTATTTT.

V is TRBV5-1 and J is TRBJ1-4, with 7 positions matching TRBD1. The V and J ends lost 0 bases and 4 bases, in that order; junction bases with no gene match: 0. Per the germline V gene, CDR1 is SGHRS and CDR2 is YFSETQ. CDR3 length: 14 residues. The CDR3 sequence: CASSLDRGNEKLFF. The DNA for the CDR3 is TGCGCCAGCAGCTTGGACAGGGGTAATGAAAAACTGTTTTTT.

This chain uses TRBV10-1 with TRBJ1-2; 7 bases map to TRBD1. Per germline, CDR1 WNHNN and CDR2 SYGVQD (reference sequence). V trimming: 6 bases; J trimming: 4 bases; junction bases outside the gene matches: 5. CDR3 length: 13 amino acids. This CDR3 is CASRLTGSYGYTF. In DNA form, the CDR3 reads TGCGCCAGCAGACTGACAGGGAGCTATGGCTACACCTTC.

J is TRBJ2-2 and V is TRBV30, with D possibly being TRBD2 (5 bases). The length of the CDR3 is 15 residues. V was clipped by 1 base and J by 5 bases, with 14 bases between them. The germline gives CDR1 GTSNPN, CDR2 SVGIG (reference sequence). CDR3 residues: CAWSALRGRTGELFF. The DNA for the CDR3 is TGTGCCTGGAGTGCCCTCCGGGGTCGGACCGGGGAGCTGTTTTTT.

This chain links TRBV19 with TRBJ1-5; no clear D. Trimming removed 6 bases from V and 2 bases from J, with 14 bases in between. Germline CDR1 and CDR2: LNHDA and SQIVND (reference sequence). This CDR3 region has 15 residues. CDR3 sequence (DNA): TGTGCCAGTAGCCCGCCTATCTCCGGCAATCAGCCCCAGCATTTT. Its translation is CASSPPISGNQPQHF.

Written as DNA, the CDR3 is TGCAGCGTCATCCCGGGACAGGGGGCGAACTACGAGCAGTACTTC. Residues: CSVIPGQGANYEQYF. The chain is built from TRBV29-1 and TRBJ2-7, with 12 bases lining up with TRBD1. The CDR3 consists of 15 residues. J gave up 3 bases and V 6 bases, and 9 bases lay outside the gene matches. CDR1 is SQVTM and CDR2 is ANQGSEA in the germline V gene.

The V gene is TRBV27, the J gene TRBJ2-2; D ambiguous. Deletions cut 2 bases from V and 5 bases from J, with 6 bases between. This CDR3 contains 13 residues. Germline CDR1 reads MNHEY; CDR2 reads SMNVEV (reference sequence). The CDR3 nucleotides read TGTGCCAGCAGTTTAGGAGAGACCGGGGAGCTGTTTTTT. This translates into CASSLGETGELFF.

The V and J genes are TRBV27 and TRBJ1-2; TRBD1 agrees at 8 bases. J was trimmed by 4 bases and V by 3 bases; bases with no gene match: 4. CDR1 MNHEY and CDR2 SMNVEV come from the germline V gene (reference sequence). The CDR3 loop spans 14 amino acids. The CDR3 loop reads CASSFGQGAYGYTF. The CDR3 nucleotides read TGTGCCAGCAGTTTCGGACAGGGAGCCTATGGCTACACCTTC.

The V and J genes are TRBV4-3 and TRBJ2-1; 9 bases match TRBD2. Trimming cost V 2 bases and J 9 bases; bases outside gene matches: 11. The CDR3 is made up of 16 amino acids. Germline values: CDR1 LGHNA, CDR2 YSLEER. In DNA, the CDR3 is TGCGCCAGCAGCCAACGGGGGACTAGCTACATGAGTGAGCAGTTCTTC. It specifies CASSQRGTSYMSEQFF.

The CDR3 loop is CASSPQPGQGYEKLFF. CDR3 bases: TGTGCCAGCAGTCCCCAGCCGGGACAGGGTTATGAAAAACTGTTTTTT. The V and J genes are TRBV27 and TRBJ1-4; 9 nucleotides agree with TRBD1. The CDR3 is 16 residues long. Germline values: CDR1 MNHEY, CDR2 SMNVEV (reference sequence). The J segment lost 6 bases and the V segment lost 5 bases, leaving 10 bases of the junction unmatched.

The chain recombines TRBV6-5 with TRBJ1-1; D is uncertain. The CDR3 extends over 15 amino acids. Germline values: CDR1 MNHEY, CDR2 SVGAGI. V dropped 0 bases and J dropped 0 bases, with 8 bases sitting between them. CDR3: CASSYSRLMNTEAFF. CDR3 nucleotides: TGTGCCAGCAGTTACTCCAGACTGATGAACACTGAAGCTTTCTTT.

This rearrangement joins TRBV15 to TRBJ2-7; 9 bases map to TRBD1. Germline V CDR1 and CDR2: LNHNV, YYDKDF (reference sequence). This CDR3 has 15 residues. J gave up 4 bases and V 2 bases, and 6 bases lay outside the gene matches. CDR3: CATSRPPGQGYEQYF. The CDR3 DNA sequence: TGTGCCACCAGCAGACCACCGGGACAGGGTTACGAGCAGTACTTC.